The 15 T cell receptor beta chains presented below share a single source sample, sequenced in a study of blood T cells in healthy people across ages. A J-beta primer mix and a sample-barcoded 5' primer were used in a second PCR of about 7 to 12 cycles. TCRdb redid the calling of the 5' RACE reads with MiXCR, one entry per CDR3 protein. Seen here are 750,000 or so distinct CDR3 sequences, 20% to 25% observed once, and the top ten hold 9.4%. Another study also made use of these data, one on T cells of mothers and their children.

The source material was blood. The source of these receptors is a boy younger than 18 in good health.

This clonotype showed up just a few times. The chain employs TRBV3-1 and TRBJ2-7, with D perhaps TRBD1 (6 bases). Near its end, the DNA agrees better with TRBJ2-1, so the J call may be wrong. The CDR3 spans 13 residues. Germline V gives CDR1 LGHDT, CDR2 YNNKEL (reference sequence). The CDR3 DNA reads TGTGCCAGCAGCCCGGGACACTCAAATGAGCAGTTCTTC. Its translation: CASSPGHSNEQFF.

This clonotype was observed a few times. The chain has TRBV20-1 and TRBJ1-4; 7 bases map to TRBD1. The CDR3 has 16 amino acids. V lost 6 bases, J lost 7 bases, and 17 bases stayed unmatched. CDR1 and CDR2 (germline): DFQATT, SNEGSKA (reference sequence). As DNA, the CDR3 is TGCAGTGCAACGATCCCCCGGGACGGGACAGCTGAAAAACTGTTTTTT. Its protein product is CSATIPRDGTAEKLFF.

In this sample, this clonotype turned up a few times. Here the CDR3 DNA reads TGTGCCAGCGAAGGTAGCGGGAGATCAAAAATCTACGAGCAGTACTTC. Protein: CASEGSGRSKIYEQYF. J is TRBJ2-7 and V is TRBV21-1; TRBD2, as called in the table, went unchecked against the DNA. TRBV21-1 represents a pseudogene. The CDR3 is 16 residues long.

The chain joins TRBV4-3 to TRBJ1-2, with 8 nucleotides matching TRBD1. With 0 bases clipped from V and 8 bases from J, the junction kept 14 bases outside the gene matches. CDR1 and CDR2 from the germline V gene are LGHNA and YSLEER. This CDR3 comprises 17 residues. The CDR3 protein is CASSQDSVPTGDGGYTF. CDR3 nucleotide sequence: TGCGCCAGCAGCCAAGATTCTGTCCCGACAGGGGATGGGGGCTACACCTTC.

This clonotype has only a few counts. The chain carries TRBV5-6 and TRBJ1-5; 10 bases are a match to TRBD1. There are 16 residues in the CDR3. Unmatched junction bases numbered 6, after V lost 3 bases and J lost 3 bases. Germline V gives CDR1 SGHDT, CDR2 YYEEEE. Here the CDR3 DNA reads TGTGCCAGCAGCTGGGGGACAGGGGATGACAATCAGCCCCAGCATTTT. Its translation: CASSWGTGDDNQPQHF.

This clonotype was recorded a few times. The rearrangement uses TRBV14 and TRBJ2-5; D unresolved. The CDR3 contains 14 residues. V was cut by 2 bases and J by 9 bases, with 16 bases left in between. Germline loops: CDR1 SGHDN, CDR2 FVKESK. This CDR3 reads CASSQSSGVWAQYF. Written as DNA, the CDR3 is TGTGCCAGCAGCCAATCATCCGGCGTTTGGGCCCAGTACTTC.

This clonotype was observed a handful of times. The rearrangement links TRBV7-9 to TRBJ2-2; D is perhaps TRBD2 (5 bases). CDR1 and CDR2 from the germline V gene are SEHNR and FQNEAQ (reference sequence). This CDR3 spans 16 amino acids. V gave up 6 bases and J gave up 2 bases, with 16 bases separating them. The CDR3 bases are TGTGCCAGCAGGCCCTTCGGGGTAGTTAACACCGGGGAGCTGTTTTTT. This gives the protein CASRPFGVVNTGELFF.

The genes are TRBV13 and TRBJ2-1, with 7 nucleotides matching TRBD1. Germline V lookup: CDR1 PRHDT, CDR2 FYEKMQ (reference sequence). Losses at the gene ends were 2 bases for V and 6 bases for J; bases not matched to a gene: 4. This CDR3 comprises 14 residues. CDR3 protein: CASSLSAGGNEQFF. CDR3 coding DNA: TGTGCCAGCAGCTTATCGGCAGGGGGCAATGAGCAGTTCTTC.

This clonotype was counted a few times. The rearrangement uses TRBV20-1 and TRBJ2-3, with 11 bases aligning to TRBD2. V lost 6 bases, J lost 4 bases, and 9 bases stayed unmatched. CDR1 DFQATT and CDR2 SNEGSKA come from the germline V gene (reference sequence). The CDR3 spans 15 residues. This CDR3 reads CSALFSGGAPDTQYF. As DNA, the CDR3 is TGCAGTGCCCTTTTTAGCGGGGGGGCCCCAGATACGCAGTATTTT.

The chain couples TRBV25-1 to TRBJ1-1; D remains ambiguous. CDR1 is MGHDK, CDR2 SYGVNS, per germline. This CDR3 has 15 amino acids. Trimming took off 5 bases at V and 2 bases at J, with 15 bases between the two ends. The CDR3, as DNA: TGTGCCAGCAGTCCCGGGATCGGGTTAAACACTGAAGCTTTCTTT. Protein product: CASSPGIGLNTEAFF.

The table lists this clonotype with a few counts. The chain is built from TRBV10-3 and TRBJ2-2, with D maybe TRBD2 (6 bases). V lost 4 bases to trimming and J lost 4 bases, with 13 bases between them. This CDR3 region has 15 residues. The germline CDR1 and CDR2 sequences are ENHRY and SYGVKD. CDR3 nucleotides: TGTGCCATCAGTGCGGAGGGCACGGGCACCGGGGAGCTGTTTTTT. Protein: CAISAEGTGTGELFF.

Details on this clonotype: This may be a read error, as it is one base from a much larger clone. The chain joins TRBV5-5 to TRBJ2-5; the D is unclear. Trimming took off 4 bases at V and 5 bases at J, with 6 bases between the two ends. CDR3 length: 11 amino acids. The germline V gene has CDR1 SGHKS and CDR2 YYEKEE (reference sequence). CDR3 sequence (DNA): TGTGCCAGCAGCGATCCGGAGACCCAGTACTTC. This encodes CASSDPETQYF.

The gene calls are TRBV28 and TRBJ2-3; TRBD2 aligns across 10 bases. This CDR3 region has 16 residues. V shed 5 bases, J shed 3 bases, and the junction held 8 bases outside the gene matches. Per germline, CDR1 MDHEN and CDR2 SYDVKM. The CDR3, as DNA: TGTGCCAGCAGTACCCCTAGCGGGAGTGGGACAGATACGCAGTATTTT. Its translation: CASSTPSGSGTDTQYF.

As for this clonotype: An end of the junction does not agree with germline; a read error may underlie this. This chain links TRBV27 with TRBJ1-2; 9 bases are shared with TRBD1. This CDR3 is built from 14 residues. Germline CDR1 reads MNHEY; CDR2 reads SMNVEV (reference sequence). Here the CDR3 reads CAISTGGWSEGYTF. In DNA, the CDR3 is TGTGCCATCAGTACAGGGGGCTGGTCGGAAGGCTACACCTTC.

This rearrangement joins TRBV19 to TRBJ2-5; weak D call: TRBD2 (6 bases). The J call may be in error: the DNA end matches TRBJ2-1 better. The germline gives CDR1 LNHDA, CDR2 SQIVND (reference sequence). The CDR3 contains 11 residues. The CDR3 DNA reads as TGTGCCAGTGGGACTTGGACGGAGCAGTTCTTC. As protein: CASGTWTEQFF.